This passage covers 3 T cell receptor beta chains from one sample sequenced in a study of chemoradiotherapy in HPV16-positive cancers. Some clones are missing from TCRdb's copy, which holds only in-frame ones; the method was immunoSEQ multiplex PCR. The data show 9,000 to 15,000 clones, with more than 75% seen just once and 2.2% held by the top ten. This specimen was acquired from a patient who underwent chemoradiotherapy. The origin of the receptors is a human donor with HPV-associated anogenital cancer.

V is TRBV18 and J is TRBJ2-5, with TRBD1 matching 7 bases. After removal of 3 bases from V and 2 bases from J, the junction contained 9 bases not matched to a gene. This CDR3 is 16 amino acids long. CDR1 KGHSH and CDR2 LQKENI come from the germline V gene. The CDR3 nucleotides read TGTGCCAGCTCACCCGACCGGGACAGCAATCAAGAGACCCAGTACTTC. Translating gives CASSPDRDSNQETQYF.

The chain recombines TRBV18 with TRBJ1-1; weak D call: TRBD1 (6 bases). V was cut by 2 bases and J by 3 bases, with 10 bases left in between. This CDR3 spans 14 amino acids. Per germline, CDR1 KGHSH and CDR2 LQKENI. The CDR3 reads CASSPGGGHTEAFF. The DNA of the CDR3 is TGTGCCAGCTCACCAGGAGGGGGGCACACTGAAGCTTTCTTT.

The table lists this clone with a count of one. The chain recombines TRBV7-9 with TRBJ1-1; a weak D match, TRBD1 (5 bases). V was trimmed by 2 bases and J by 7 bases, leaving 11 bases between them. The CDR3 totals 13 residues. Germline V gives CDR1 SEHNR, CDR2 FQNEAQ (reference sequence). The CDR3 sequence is CASSLPLRGEAFF. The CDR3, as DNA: TGTGCCAGCAGCTTACCACTTAGGGGTGAAGCTTTCTTT.